This is a list of T cell receptor beta chains from one sample in a study of control samples from healthy donors and cancer patients. Generated by immunoSEQ multiplex PCR, the TCRdb table keeps only in-frame clones and is missing some. Here the sample spans 85,000 to 95,000 clones, roughly four fifths being singletons. The sequenced sample consisted of blood. These receptors were collected from a woman in her sixties in good health. The CDR3 runs from the conserved cysteine through the conserved F or W. Each record gives: J gene, V gene, clone size, D gene, CDR3 protein, CDR3 DNA. D genes are given only for firm matches. The size of a clone is reported for some rows only, either as once, few or many, or as a class for expanded clones.

TRBJ2-5 TRBV28 once . CASRIGGNFQETQYF TGTGCCAGCAGAATCGGGGGAAACTTCCAAGAGACCCAGTACTTC
TRBJ2-1 TRBV5-4 . TRBD2 CASSLAPGTSGGIEQFF TGTGCCAGCAGCTTGGCCCCCGGGACTAGCGGGGGGATTGAGCAGTTCTTC
TRBJ2-1 TRBV27 . . CASSAGHPTYNEQFF TGTGCCAGCAGTGCGGGACACCCAACCTACAATGAGCAGTTCTTC
TRBJ1-1 TRBV14 . . CASSQEGRPNTEAFF TGTGCCAGCAGCCAAGAAGGCAGACCGAACACTGAAGCTTTCTTT
TRBJ1-2 TRBV6-5 . . CASSPPGPYTF TGTGCCAGCAGTCCTCCTGGCCCCTACACCTTC
TRBJ2-5 TRBV11-3 . TRBD1 CASSLGQGKTQYF TGTGCCAGCAGCTTGGGACAGGGAAAGACCCAGTACTTC
TRBJ2-7 TRBV6-5 . . CASSYDRGPYEQYF TGTGCCAGCAGTTACGACCGAGGCCCTTACGAGCAGTACTTC
TRBJ1-5 TRBV24-1 few . CATSARDSNQPQHF TGTGCCACCAGTGCGAGGGACAGCAATCAGCCCCAGCATTTT
TRBJ2-7 TRBV7-2 few . CASSFGVGSYEQYF TGTGCCAGCAGCTTTGGGGTTGGATCCTACGAGCAGTACTTC
TRBJ2-3 TRBV15 once . CATRQSHSTDTQYF TGTGCCACCCGTCAATCACATAGCACAGATACGCAGTATTTT
TRBJ1-2 TRBV5-1 few TRBD1 CASSLTGTGYEGYTF TGCGCCAGCAGCTTAACAGGGACAGGGTACGAGGGCTACACCTTC